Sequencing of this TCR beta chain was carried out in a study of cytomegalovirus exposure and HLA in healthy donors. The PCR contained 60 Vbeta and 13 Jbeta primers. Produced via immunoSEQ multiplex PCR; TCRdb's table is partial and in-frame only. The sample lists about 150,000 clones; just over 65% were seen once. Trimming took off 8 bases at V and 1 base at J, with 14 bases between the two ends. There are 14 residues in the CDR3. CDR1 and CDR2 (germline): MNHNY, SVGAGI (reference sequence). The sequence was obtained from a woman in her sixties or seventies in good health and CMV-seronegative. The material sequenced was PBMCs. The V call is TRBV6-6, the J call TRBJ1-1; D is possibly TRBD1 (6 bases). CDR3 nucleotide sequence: TGTGCCAGCCTAATGGGGGCTCCGAACACTGAAGCTTTCTTT. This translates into CASLMGAPNTEAFF.